Each of the 13 T cell receptor beta chains below was sequenced from the same sample in a study of blood T cell repertoires in COVID-19. TCRdb's table, derived via immunoSEQ multiplex PCR, lists solely in-frame clones and lacks some. The data contain about 54,000 clones, roughly 85% of them singletons. The sequenced sample was peripheral blood. These receptor sequences come from a human donor in a cohort sampled during active or convalescent COVID-19.

J is TRBJ2-1 and V is TRBV20-1, with 8 bases fitting TRBD2. The trim removed 3 bases at V and 4 bases at J, leaving 8 bases unmatched. The CDR3 consists of 15 residues. CDR1 is DFQATT, CDR2 SNEGSKA, per germline (reference sequence). The CDR3 coding sequence is TGCAGTGCTAGTGTGCGGGGGGCACCATACAATGAGCAGTTCTTC. It encodes CSASVRGAPYNEQFF.

This chain uses TRBV3-1 (or the pseudogene TRBV3-2) with TRBJ1-5; D uncertain. Trimming pared 0 bases from V and 7 bases from J, leaving 7 bases between. This CDR3 comprises 13 residues. The germline CDR1 and CDR2 sequences are LGHDT and YNNKEL (reference sequence). The chain's CDR3 is CASSQDLRQPQHF. The CDR3 DNA reads TGTGCCAGCAGCCAAGATCTCAGACAGCCCCAGCATTTT.

CDR3 region: CASSPNSQETQYF. In DNA form, the CDR3 reads TGTGCCAGCTCACCCAACAGCCAAGAGACCCAGTACTTC. V and J are TRBV18 and TRBJ2-5, with D unresolved. Trimming stripped 3 bases from V and 1 base from J, with 6 bases between. The length of the CDR3 is 13 residues. Germline CDR1 and CDR2: KGHSH and LQKENI.

V gene TRBV2 combines with J gene TRBJ2-5, with 12 bases that match TRBD2. The CDR3 contains 15 residues. The trim removed 4 bases at V and 5 bases at J, leaving 5 bases unmatched. Germline V lookup: CDR1 SNHLY, CDR2 FYNNEI. This CDR3 is CASSAPSGGAETQYF. The CDR3 DNA is TGTGCCAGCAGTGCACCTAGCGGGGGGGCGGAGACCCAGTACTTC. Variable domain in full (rest from reference TRBV2 and TRBJ2-5): EPEVTQTPSHQVTQMGQEVILRCVPISNHLYFYWYRQILGQKVEFLVSFYNNEISEKSEIFDDQFSVERPDGSNFTLKIRSTKLEDSAMYFCASSAPSGGAETQYFGPGTRLLVL.

This clone rates as medium-sized. This chain joins TRBV5-4 and TRBJ2-7; possible D gene TRBD1, 6 bases. The CDR3 is 14 residues long. CDR1 and CDR2 (germline): SGHNT, YYREEE (reference sequence). The V end lost 2 bases, the J end lost 1 base, and 10 bases lay between the germline ends. The CDR3 DNA is TGTGCCAGCAGCTTAGCCGGACAGTCCTACGAGCAGTACTTC. As protein: CASSLAGQSYEQYF.

This clone was counted a few times. The gene calls are TRBV10-3 and TRBJ2-1, with TRBD2 identical over 9 bases. Losses at the gene ends were 3 bases for V and 0 bases for J; bases not matched to a gene: 3. The CDR3 totals 16 residues. From germline, CDR1 is ENHRY and CDR2 SYGVKD. The CDR3 sequence is CAISDERGASYNEQFF. DNA for the CDR3: TGTGCCATCAGTGATGAGCGGGGGGCCTCCTACAATGAGCAGTTCTTC.

There are a few counts of this clone. The chain carries TRBV24-1 and TRBJ1-1; weak D call: TRBD1 (5 bases). V lost 7 bases, J lost 2 bases, and 10 bases lay in between. CDR1 is KGHDR and CDR2 is SFDVKD in the germline V gene. CDR3 size: 13 residues. CDR3 nucleotides: TGTGCCACCAGCGATGGGGCTAACACTGAAGCTTTCTTT. Amino acid sequence: CATSDGANTEAFF.

The chain is built from TRBV15 and TRBJ1-2, with D unclear. Germline V CDR1 and CDR2: LNHNV, YYDKDF (reference sequence). The CDR3 spans 13 residues. V was cut by 0 bases and J by 6 bases, with 8 bases left in between. The CDR3 loop reads CATSRERADGYTF. The CDR3 DNA reads as TGTGCCACCAGCAGAGAAAGAGCGGATGGCTACACCTTC.

The rearrangement uses TRBV6-5 and TRBJ2-5; no reliable D call. Germline V gene data show CDR1 as MNHEY and CDR2 as SVGAGI. CDR3 length: 14 residues. Trimming left V 0 bases short and J 2 bases short, with 7 bases between. CDR3 region: CASSYSGSQETQYF. CDR3 nucleotides: TGTGCCAGCAGTTACTCGGGCAGTCAAGAGACCCAGTACTTC.

In this sample, this clone turned up once. The gene calls are TRBV3-1 (or the pseudogene TRBV3-2) and TRBJ2-1; D not resolved. V was clipped by 1 base and J by 0 bases, with 7 bases between them. This CDR3 region has 15 residues. The germline V gene has CDR1 LGHDT and CDR2 YNNKEL (reference sequence). The CDR3 spells CASSQGISSYNEQFF. CDR3 sequence (DNA): TGTGCCAGCAGCCAAGGAATTAGCTCCTACAATGAGCAGTTCTTC.

The rearrangement joins TRBV12-5 to TRBJ2-1; 10 nucleotides agree with TRBD2. The CDR3 is 14 residues long. Trimming took 8 bases from V and 7 from J; bases not matched to a gene: 8. Germline values: CDR1 LGHNT, CDR2 FRNRAP. The CDR3: CASSGTSVLNEQFF. The CDR3 DNA sequence: TGTGCTAGTTCGGGGACTAGCGTTTTAAATGAGCAGTTCTTC.

The chain joins TRBV18 to TRBJ1-6; D is perhaps TRBD1 (5 bases). CDR3 length equals 15 residues. The V end was cut by 6 bases, the J end by 4 bases, with 13 bases between. From germline, CDR1 is KGHSH and CDR2 LQKENI. The CDR3 DNA follows: TGTGCCAGCTCGACGGAGGGGAGGTATAATTCACCCCTCCACTTT. Protein product: CASSTEGRYNSPLHF. Using reference TRBV18 and TRBJ1-6 for the parts outside the CDR3, the full variable domain is NAGVMQNPRHLVRRRGQEARLRCSPMKGHSHVYWYRQLPEEGLKFMVYLQKENIIDESGMPKERFSAEFPKEGPSILRIQQVVRGDSAAYFCASSTEGRYNSPLHFGNGTRLTVT.

This clone was counted between two and nine times. The chain is built from TRBV13 and TRBJ1-6; 8 positions match TRBD1. The CDR3 has 16 amino acids. The germline CDR1 and CDR2 sequences are PRHDT and FYEKMQ (reference sequence). Trimming at V came to 5 bases and at J to 6 bases, leaving 9 bases not matched to a gene. In DNA form, the CDR3 reads TGTGCCAGCAGCCCGACCGGGACAGGACTTAATTCACCCCTCCACTTT. Translation gives CASSPTGTGLNSPLHF.